This T cell receptor beta chain was captured in a study of regulatory T cells in long-lasting Graves disease. Looking at the study overall: Graves' patients, newly diagnosed, had taken antithyroid drugs under 3 months.

The germline V gene encodes CDR1 SGHRS and CDR2 YFSETQ. The CDR3 length is 14 residues. Trimming cost V 0 bases and J 6 bases, with 10 bases left between them. Regarding time point: newly diagnosed GD, antithyroid drugs for less than 3 months. The authors made the TCR library using RNA they extracted from PBMCs. According to the study, TCR beta libraries were built with iRepertoire HTBI primers and CDR3-region Arm-PCR. TCRdb re-analysed the multiplex PCR reads in MiXCR, keeping a single row per CDR3 protein. The sample records more than 450,000 distinct CDR3 sequences, roughly 15% being singletons. This clonotype was observed at least ten times. These data also formed part of another study, on T cells in Graves' hyperthyroidism and ophthalmopathy. From that second work: Graves' hyperthyroidism was deemed stable given no ophthalmopathy progression within 18 months. Subjects aged 18 to 65 presented with newly diagnosed hyperthyroidism of less than 2 months' duration. First-round RT-PCR targeting the TCR CDR3 was performed with the HTBI primer set.

Sequences were derived from peripheral blood mononuclear cells (PBMCs), sampled at new diagnosis, from a patient treated with antithyroid drugs. The receptor was isolated from a man aged 35 to 55 with Graves disease. The gene calls are TRBV5-1 and TRBJ2-4; maybe TRBD1 (5 bases). The CDR3 bases are TGCGCCAGCAGCTTGGGGCCCAGGGCAAACATTCAGTACTTC. Translated, it gives CASSLGPRANIQYF. The full variable domain, completed using reference TRBV5-1 and TRBJ2-4, is KAGVTQTPRYLIKTRGQQVTLSCSPISGHRSVSWYQQTPGQGLQFLFEYFSETQRNKGNFPGRFSGRQFSNSRSEMNVSTLELGDSALYLCASSLGPRANIQYFGAGTRLSVL.